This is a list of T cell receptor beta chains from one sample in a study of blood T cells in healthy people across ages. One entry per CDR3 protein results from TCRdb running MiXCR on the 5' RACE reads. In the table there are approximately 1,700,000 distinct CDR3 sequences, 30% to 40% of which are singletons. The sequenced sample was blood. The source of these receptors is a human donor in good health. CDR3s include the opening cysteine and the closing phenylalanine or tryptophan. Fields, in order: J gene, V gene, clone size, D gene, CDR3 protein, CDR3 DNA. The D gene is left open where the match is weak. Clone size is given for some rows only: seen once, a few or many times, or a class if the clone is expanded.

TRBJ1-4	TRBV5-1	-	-	CASRGMEEKLFF	TGCGCCAGCCGGGGAATGGAGGAAAAACTGTTTTTT
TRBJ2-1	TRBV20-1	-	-	CSASLPGLVRNHEQFF	TGCAGTGCTAGCCTCCCAGGACTTGTACGAAACCATGAGCAGTTCTTC
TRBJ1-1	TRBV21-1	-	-	CASSKGQGMNTEAFF	TGTGCCAGCAGCAAAGGCCAGGGGATGAACACTGAAGCTTTCTTT
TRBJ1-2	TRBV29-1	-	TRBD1	CSPEGDRSFGGYTF	TGCAGCCCCGAGGGGGACAGGTCGTTTGGTGGCTACACCTTC
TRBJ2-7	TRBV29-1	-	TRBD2	CSVTSGAGSYEQYF	TGCAGCGTTACTAGCGGGGCGGGAAGCTACGAGCAGTACTTC
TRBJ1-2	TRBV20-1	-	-	CSARGGNGYGYTF	TGCAGTGCTAGAGGAGGCAATGGCTATGGCTACACCTTC
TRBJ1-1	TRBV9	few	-	CASNNGGNTEAFF	TGTGCCAGCAACAATGGAGGGAACACTGAAGCTTTCTTT
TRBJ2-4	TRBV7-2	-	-	CASSYVSDSLNEQYF	TGTGCCAGCAGCTATGTATCCGACAGTTTGAATGAGCAGTACTTC
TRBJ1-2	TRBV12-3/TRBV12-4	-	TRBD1	CASGSQGFGYTF	TGTGCCAGCGGTTCACAGGGGTTTGGCTACACCTTC
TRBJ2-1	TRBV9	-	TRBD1	CASSSRGQVLNDEQFF	TGTGCCAGCAGCTCAAGAGGACAGGTGCTAAACGATGAGCAGTTCTTC
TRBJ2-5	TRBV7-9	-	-	CASSLELTETQYF	TGTGCCAGCAGCTTGGAGCTTACGGAGACCCAGTACTTC
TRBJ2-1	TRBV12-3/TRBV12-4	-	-	CASTRGTYNGQFF	TGTGCCAGCACGAGAGGGACCTACAATGGGCAGTTCTTC
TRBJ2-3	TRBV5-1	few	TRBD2	CASSLEVGGGTDTQYF	TGCGCCAGCAGCTTGGAGGTTGGGGGGGGGACAGATACGCAGTATTTT
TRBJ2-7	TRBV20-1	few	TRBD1	CSARDSTGTVGVSYEQYF	TGCAGTGCTAGAGATAGCACCGGGACAGTGGGCGTGAGCTACGAGCAGTACTTC
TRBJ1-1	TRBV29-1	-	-	CSGAVNVEAFF	TGCAGCGGTGCTGTGAACGTTGAAGCCTTCTTT